This is a list of T cell receptor beta chains from one sample in a study of shared clonotypes between healthy human individuals. TCRdb's table, derived via immunoSEQ multiplex PCR, lists solely in-frame clones and lacks some. Altogether about 2,200,000 clones are present, approximately 94% being singletons, with the ten largest covering 1.5% to 2%. Sequenced input: naive CD8+ T cells from PBMCs. The receptors were gathered from a man between 18 and 29 years old in good health. Some clones in this sample may be carry-over from other donors' samples. The CDR3 runs from the conserved cysteine through the conserved F or W. Each record gives: V gene, clone size, J gene, D gene, CDR3 DNA, CDR3 protein. D genes are given only for firm matches. Clone size, where shown, is once, few, many, or a class for clones that have expanded.

>TRBV27|-|TRBJ2-7|-
TGTGCCAGCAGTATTGTGCAGGGAGCCTACGAGCAGTACTTC
CASSIVQGAYEQYF
>TRBV27|-|TRBJ2-7|TRBD1
TGTGCCAGCAGAAGGGTGGGGACAGGGGAGGTCGAGCAGTACTTC
CASRRVGTGEVEQYF
>TRBV7-6|-|TRBJ1-2|-
TGTGCCAGCAGCCATGGGGGTTCGGCAGGGGCGAGCTATGGCTACACCTTC
CASSHGGSAGASYGYTF
>TRBV9|-|TRBJ2-7|-
TGTGCCAGCAGCGTAGACGGCAGCTACGAGCAGTACTTC
CASSVDGSYEQYF
>TRBV29-1|-|TRBJ1-1|-
TGCAGCGTTGAAGGGGTGGGGACGAACACTGAAGCTTTCTTT
CSVEGVGTNTEAFF
>TRBV7-2|-|TRBJ2-7|-
TGTGCCAGCAGCCCACGCTCCTACGAGCAGTACTTC
CASSPRSYEQYF
>TRBV11-2|-|TRBJ2-3|-
TGTGCCAGCAACCCCCGGACGGAGCCCCATGGATCGACAGATACGCAGTATTTT
CASNPRTEPHGSTDTQYF
>TRBV7-8|-|TRBJ2-1|-
TGTGCCAGCAGCTTAGTAGGTTTCGTCCACCCCGTTGAGCAGTTCTTC
CASSLVGFVHPVEQFF
>TRBV7-9|-|TRBJ2-5|-
TGTGCCAGCAGCCCCCGGAGGAAACAAGAGACCCAGTACTTC
CASSPRRKQETQYF
>TRBV10-3|-|TRBJ2-7|TRBD1
TGTGCCATCAGCCGGGACAGGGACGAGCAGTACTTC
CAISRDRDEQYF
>TRBV7-9|-|TRBJ2-3|-
TGTGCCAGCAGCTTAAGGGGGGACCCCACAGATACGCAGTATTTT
CASSLRGDPTDTQYF
>TRBV9|-|TRBJ2-2|-
TGTGCCAGCAGCGTAGCTAAAGGACAGAAGACGAACACCGGGGAGCTGTTTTTT
CASSVAKGQKTNTGELFF
>TRBV5-6|-|TRBJ2-1|-
TGTGCCAGCAGCTTGCGGGAGTATGAGCAGTTCTTC
CASSLREYEQFF
>TRBV7-9|-|TRBJ2-1|-
TGTGCCAGCAGCTTAGCTGGCCACGCCTACAATGAGCAGTTCTTC
CASSLAGHAYNEQFF
>TRBV5-1|-|TRBJ1-1|-
TGCGCCAGCAGCTCGGTGGGGGCTCCGAACACTGAAGCTTTCTTT
CASSSVGAPNTEAFF
>TRBV7-3|-|TRBJ2-1|TRBD2
TGTGCCAGCAGCTTTATGGCTAGCGGGAGGAATGAGCAGTTCTTC
CASSFMASGRNEQFF
>TRBV9|-|TRBJ2-2|TRBD1
TGTGCCAGCAGCGTAGATTCAGGGACAGGAAACACCGGGGAGCTGTTTTTT
CASSVDSGTGNTGELFF
>TRBV7-9|-|TRBJ2-7|TRBD1
TGTGCCAGCAGCCCGGACAGGGTCAACGAGCAGTACTTC
CASSPDRVNEQYF
>TRBV27|-|TRBJ1-5|-
TGTGCCAGCAGCCTACAACCAAATCAGCCCCAGCATTTT
CASSLQPNQPQHF
>TRBV2|-|TRBJ1-1|-
TGTGCCAGCACCGCAACTATGAACACTGAAGCTTTCTTT
CASTATMNTEAFF
>TRBV28|-|TRBJ2-3|TRBD1
TGTGCCAGTGGTGGGACAGGGGGATGGACAGATACGCAGTATTTT
CASGGTGGWTDTQYF
>TRBV6-5|-|TRBJ2-7|-
TGTGCCAGCAGTGAGCGGGCAGGAACCTACGAGCAGTACTTC
CASSERAGTYEQYF
>TRBV9|few|TRBJ1-1|-
TGTGCCAGCAGCGTGGGACGTCCGAACACTGAAGCTTTCTTT
CASSVGRPNTEAFF
>TRBV28|-|TRBJ1-4|-
TGTGCCAGCAGTCCCCGCCTATGGGAAAAACTGTTTTTT
CASSPRLWEKLFF
>TRBV9|-|TRBJ2-7|TRBD1
TGTGCCAGCAGCGTAGGTGCGGCAGGGGGTTACTACGAGCAGTACTTC
CASSVGAAGGYYEQYF
>TRBV6-5|once|TRBJ2-7|-
TGTGCCAGCAGGGCCCCCGTTCGCCTAACCTACGAGCAGTACTTC
CASRAPVRLTYEQYF
>TRBV28|-|TRBJ2-2|TRBD2
TGTGCCAGCAGTTACCTGCTAGCGGGAGGGTTTGACAACACCGGGGAGCTGTTTTTT
CASSYLLAGGFDNTGELFF
>TRBV2|-|TRBJ1-2|-
TGTGCCAGCAGTGAGGGGTATGGCTACACCTTC
CASSEGYGYTF
>TRBV5-1|-|TRBJ2-7|-
TGCGCCAGCAGCTTGGGACCGGGCCGGGAGCAGTACTTC
CASSLGPGREQYF
>TRBV28|-|TRBJ2-7|-
TGTGCCAGGTGCCTCGCCTACGAGCAGTACTTC
CARCLAYEQYF
>TRBV27|-|TRBJ2-4|TRBD1
TGTGCCAGCAAGGGGGGGGACAGGGGCCGAAACATTCAGTACTTC
CASKGGDRGRNIQYF
>TRBV16|-|TRBJ1-2|-
TGTGCCAGCAGCACTCGATTCAGGGGCGGGGATGGCTACACCTTC
CASSTRFRGGDGYTF
>TRBV10-3|once|TRBJ2-7|-
TGTGCCACCGGCGGGGCCTCAGACTACGAGCAGTACTTC
CATGGASDYEQYF
>TRBV10-3|once|TRBJ2-2|TRBD2
TGTGCCTCCCTCCGTTTAGCGGGAGGGCCTTCCAGCACCGGGGAGCTGTTTTTT
CASLRLAGGPSSTGELFF
>TRBV7-7|-|TRBJ1-1|TRBD1
TGTGCCAGCAGCCTAGGACAGGGGAGTGAAGCTTTCTTT
CASSLGQGSEAFF
>TRBV7-8|-|TRBJ2-3|-
TGTGCCAGCGTCCCGAATATGCAGTATTTT
CASVPNMQYF
>TRBV5-1|-|TRBJ2-2|-
TGCGCCAGCAGCTTGTGGCTAACGAACACCGGGGAGCTGTTTTTT
CASSLWLTNTGELFF
>TRBV2|-|TRBJ2-1|-
TGTGCCAGCAGTGAAAGGGCTAGCGAGTACAATGAGCAGTTCTTC
CASSERASEYNEQFF
>TRBV18|-|TRBJ1-3|-
TGTGCCAGCTCACCGCCAACACAGGGTGGAAACACCATATATTTT
CASSPPTQGGNTIYF
>TRBV10-3|-|TRBJ1-1|TRBD1
TGTGCCATCAGTGACGAGGGGGCGCGCACTGAAGCTTTCTTT
CAISDEGARTEAFF
>TRBV6-5|-|TRBJ1-5|TRBD1
TGTGCCAGTCGGACAGGGCATCAGCCCCAGCATTTT
CASRTGHQPQHF
>TRBV5-1|-|TRBJ2-5|TRBD1
TGCGCCAGCAGCCATGGACAGGGGACTTTGGAGACCCAGTACTTC
CASSHGQGTLETQYF
>TRBV30|few|TRBJ1-1|-
TGTGCCTGGAGCCTAGGTGGGGACACTGAAGCTTTCTTT
CAWSLGGDTEAFF
>TRBV5-5|-|TRBJ2-7|TRBD1
TGTGCCAGCAGCGGCATCCGGGACAGGGTTGACGAGCAGTACTTC
CASSGIRDRVDEQYF
>TRBV11-2|-|TRBJ2-1|-
TGTGCCAGCAGCTTAGCGGAGGCTAGCTGGAGTGTCGATGAGCAGTTCTTC
CASSLAEASWSVDEQFF
>TRBV27|-|TRBJ1-4|TRBD1
TGTGCCAGCAGTTCAAATCAGGGGGCTAGGGATGAAAAACTGTTTTTT
CASSSNQGARDEKLFF
>TRBV6-6|-|TRBJ2-3|TRBD2
TGTGCCAGCAGTTCGCTAGCGGGAGTCAGGGATACGCAGTATTTT
CASSSLAGVRDTQYF
>TRBV6-5|-|TRBJ1-1|-
TGTGCCAGCAGGCACCGGGACCCCACTGAAGCTTTCTTT
CASRHRDPTEAFF
>TRBV28|-|TRBJ2-1|-
TGTGCCAGCAGTTTAACGCTTCAAATCGGGCATGAGCAGTTCTTC
CASSLTLQIGHEQFF
>TRBV28|-|TRBJ1-1|-
TGTGCCAGCAGTTTATTTGGAAGCTGGTACACTGAAGCTTTCTTT
CASSLFGSWYTEAFF
>TRBV7-9|once|TRBJ1-3|-
TGTGCCAGCAGCAACACCGCAGGAAACGGATTCTCTGGAAACACCATATATTTT
CASSNTAGNGFSGNTIYF
>TRBV2|-|TRBJ1-5|-
TGTGCCAGCACCCTTGGGGCCGGGGCCAATCAGCCCCAGCATTTT
CASTLGAGANQPQHF
>TRBV7-9|-|TRBJ2-3|-
TGTGCCAGCAGCTTAGGTGCGCCGCCGTCCGATACGCAGTATTTT
CASSLGAPPSDTQYF
>TRBV10-3|-|TRBJ2-7|TRBD1
TGTGCCATCAGTGCTCTGACAGGGGAATCCTACGAGCAGTACTTC
CAISALTGESYEQYF